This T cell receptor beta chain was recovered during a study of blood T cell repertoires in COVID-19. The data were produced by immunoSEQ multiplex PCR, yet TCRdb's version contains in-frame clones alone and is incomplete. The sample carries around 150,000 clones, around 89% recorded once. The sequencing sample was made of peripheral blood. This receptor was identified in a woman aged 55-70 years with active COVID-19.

CDR3: CASSDPPAPSGFRDYGYTF. The CDR3 DNA reads TGTGCCAGCAGTGACCCGCCAGCCCCATCAGGGTTTAGGGACTATGGCTACACCTTC. V usage is TRBV6-4 and J usage is TRBJ1-2; tentatively, D is TRBD1 (5 bases). Germline V gene sequence: CDR1 MRHNA, CDR2 SNTAGT. Trimming stripped 2 bases from V and 3 bases from J, with 25 bases between. The CDR3 totals 19 residues.